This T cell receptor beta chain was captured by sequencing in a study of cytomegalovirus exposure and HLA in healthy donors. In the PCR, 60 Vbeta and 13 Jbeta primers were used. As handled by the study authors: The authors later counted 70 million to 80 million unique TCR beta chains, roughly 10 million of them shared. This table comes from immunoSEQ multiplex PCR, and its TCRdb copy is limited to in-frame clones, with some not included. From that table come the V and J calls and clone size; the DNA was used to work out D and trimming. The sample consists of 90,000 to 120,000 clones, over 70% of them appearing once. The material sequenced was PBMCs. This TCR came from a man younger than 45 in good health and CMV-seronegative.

The CDR3 DNA reads TGCGCCAGCAGCTCTCAAGGACTAGCGGGAGACCGAGAGACCCAGTACTTC. This sequence encodes CASSSQGLAGDRETQYF. The rearrangement joins TRBV4-1 to TRBJ2-5; 13 bases fit TRBD2. Germline CDR1 and CDR2: MGHRA and YSYEKL. V shed 5 bases and J 4 bases; nucleotides not matched to a gene: 10. CDR3 length: 17 residues.